This paragraph covers one TCR beta chain sequence. The data originate from a study of T cells after yellow fever vaccination. V lost 4 bases to trimming and J lost 3 bases; unmatched junction nucleotides: 10. The CDR3 sequence is 16 residues long. Germline V CDR1 and CDR2: SGHAT, FQNNGV. Via MiXCR, TCRdb re-called the 5' RACE reads, giving one row per CDR3 protein. The repertoire holds 610,000 or so distinct CDR3 sequences, roughly an eighth seen once, with just under 15% in the top ten. The input for sequencing was PBMCs, taken on the day of the yellow fever booster vaccination. The receptor was derived from a man aged 25 to 40 who received the YFV17D yellow fever vaccine. V gene TRBV11-2 combines with J gene TRBJ2-7; 9 bases agree with TRBD2. The CDR3 DNA reads as TGTGCCAGCAGCTCTGCTAGCGGGGCCGGGAACTACGAGCAGTACTTC. This gives the protein CASSSASGAGNYEQYF.